This is a list of T cell receptor beta chains from one sample in a study of blood T cell repertoires in COVID-19. Here immunoSEQ multiplex PCR was the method, and the copy in TCRdb shows in-frame clones only, minus some. The repertoire holds about 220,000 clones, with 82% as singletons. Source material: PBMCs or T cells enriched from blood (not recorded which). These receptors originate from a woman aged 55-69 years who had recovered from COVID-19. Both conserved end residues are part of each CDR3. Fields, in order: clone size, J gene, V gene, D gene, CDR3 DNA, CDR3 protein. A D gene is named only where the DNA matches it firmly. Clone size, where shown, is once, few, many, or a class for clones that have expanded.

few | TRBJ1-2 | TRBV18 | TRBD1 | TGTGCCAGCTCACCACCTAATTCGAGACAGGGATTTTTTAACTATGGCTACACCTTC | CASSPPNSRQGFFNYGYTF
. | TRBJ2-1 | TRBV18 | TRBD2 | TGTGCCAGCTCACTATGGACTAGCGGGGGGCCAAATGAGCAGTTCTTC | CASSLWTSGGPNEQFF
. | TRBJ2-2 | TRBV5-6 | TRBD2 | TGTGCCAGCAGCGCACTAGCGGGGGCGACCGGGGAGCTGTTTTTT | CASSALAGATGELFF
. | TRBJ1-5 | TRBV7-2 | . | TGTGCCAGCAGCGCGGATGCGGGGAACAATCAGCCCCAGCATTTT | CASSADAGNNQPQHF
. | TRBJ1-5 | TRBV5-1 | . | TGCGCCAGCAGCTTGGAAGGGGCGAGAGATCAGCCCCAGCATTTT | CASSLEGARDQPQHF
. | TRBJ2-6 | TRBV2 | TRBD1 | TGTGCCAGCTGGGACAGGACTTACGTCCTGACTTTC | CASWDRTYVLTF
. | TRBJ2-3 | TRBV7-9 | . | TGTGCCAGCAGCCTTCCAGAATTCACAGATACGCAGTATTTT | CASSLPEFTDTQYF
. | TRBJ1-4 | TRBV7-3 | . | TGTGCCAGCAGCCCCGGGGTCGGGCATAATGAAAAACTGTTTTTT | CASSPGVGHNEKLFF
. | TRBJ2-7 | TRBV19 | TRBD1 | TGTGCCAGTAGTATCAGGGGGAGCAGACACGAGCAGTACTTC | CASSIRGSRHEQYF
. | TRBJ2-3 | TRBV5-4 | TRBD2 | TGTGCCAGCAGCTTTAGCGGGAGCACAGATACGCAGTATTTT | CASSFSGSTDTQYF
. | TRBJ1-4 | TRBV27 | TRBD1 | TGTGCCAGCAGTCCCTTCCGGGACAGGCCTAATGAAAAACTGTTTTTT | CASSPFRDRPNEKLFF
many | TRBJ1-5 | TRBV9 | TRBD1 | TGTGCCAGCAGCGGAGGCGGACAGGGCGGGAGGCCCCAGCATTTT | CASSGGGQGGRPQHF
once | TRBJ1-5 | TRBV6-2/TRBV6-3 | TRBD1 | TGTGCCAGCAGTTCTCGGACAGGGTCGGTCTCTTTTAGCAATCAGCCCCAGCATTTT | CASSSRTGSVSFSNQPQHF
. | TRBJ2-7 | TRBV5-4 | TRBD1 | TGTGCCAGCAGCTCAAAGACAGGGAAAAGGTACGAGCAGTACTTC | CASSSKTGKRYEQYF
. | TRBJ2-7 | TRBV7-2 | TRBD1 | TGTGCCAGCAGCCCCGGGGACAGGGGCCACGAGCAGTACTTC | CASSPGDRGHEQYF
. | TRBJ2-7 | TRBV3-1/TRBV3-2 | . | TGTGCCAGCAGCCAGGGGGCGGGGGCGCGGGAGCAGTACTTC | CASSQGAGAREQYF
. | TRBJ2-1 | TRBV5-1 | TRBD2 | TGCGCCAGCAGCTTTAGCTCACTAGCGGACCTCAATGAGCAGTTCTTC | CASSFSSLADLNEQFF
. | TRBJ1-1 | TRBV27 | . | TGTGCCAGCAGTTTATCCCTAGGTGGCACTGAAGCTTTCTTT | CASSLSLGGTEAFF
few | TRBJ1-2 | TRBV4-2 | . | TGTGCCAGCAGCCAAGAGAAAGGGGGTTACTATGGCTACACCTTC | CASSQEKGGYYGYTF
. | TRBJ1-6 | TRBV19 | . | TGTGCCAGTAGTACCTGGAGGATAGATTCACCCCTCCACTTT | CASSTWRIDSPLHF
once | TRBJ1-2 | TRBV6-5 | TRBD1 | TGTGCCAGCAGTTACGGGACAGGGGTTAACTATGGCTACACCTTC | CASSYGTGVNYGYTF
. | TRBJ2-3 | TRBV3-1/TRBV3-2 | TRBD2 | TGTGCCAGCAAGCGGGGATGCACAGATACGCAGTATTTT | CASKRGCTDTQYF
. | TRBJ2-7 | TRBV5-5 | TRBD1 | TGTGCCAGCAGCTTTAACAGGGGTCACCTCGAGCAGTACTTC | CASSFNRGHLEQYF
. | TRBJ1-2 | TRBV11-3 | TRBD1 | TGTGCCAGCAGCACACTAAGACAGGGGGGGTATGGCTACACCTTC | CASSTLRQGGYGYTF
. | TRBJ2-1 | TRBV7-3 | . | TGTGCCAGCAGCTTATCCGGGGAGCAGTTCTTC | CASSLSGEQFF
once | TRBJ2-1 | TRBV18 | TRBD2 | TGTGCCAGCTCACCACAGGGACTAGCGGGAAGTTCCTACAATGAGCAGTTCTTC | CASSPQGLAGSSYNEQFF
. | TRBJ1-3 | TRBV18 | . | TGTGCCAGCTCACCGGGGAGCTCTGGAAACACCATATATTTT | CASSPGSSGNTIYF
. | TRBJ1-1 | TRBV24-1 | TRBD1 | TGTGCCACCAGTGATTTGGGACAGGGGGCTCGCACTGAAGCTTTCTTT | CATSDLGQGARTEAFF
. | TRBJ1-1 | TRBV20-1 | . | TGCAGTGCTAGTGATTGGGGCCAGCGGGCCGGCACTGAAGCTTTCTTT | CSASDWGQRAGTEAFF
. | TRBJ2-3 | TRBV9 | . | TGTGCCAGCAGCGTAGACTGGTCCACAGATACGCAGTATTTT | CASSVDWSTDTQYF
. | TRBJ1-2 | TRBV4-1 | TRBD1 | TGCGCCAGCAGCCGCCCCGGGACAGGGACACTCTATGGCTACACCTTC | CASSRPGTGTLYGYTF
. | TRBJ2-5 | TRBV7-7 | . | TGTGCCAGCAGCTTAGTCAGTGGGCAGGGGGAGACCCAGTACTTC | CASSLVSGQGETQYF
. | TRBJ1-1 | TRBV12-3/TRBV12-4 | . | TGTGCCAGCAGTCCGGGAACTGAAGCTTTCTTT | CASSPGTEAFF
. | TRBJ2-3 | TRBV19 | TRBD1 | TGTGCCAGTAGTTTCGACAGGGCAACAGATACGCAGTATTTT | CASSFDRATDTQYF
. | TRBJ2-5 | TRBV4-2 | TRBD1 | TGTGCCAGCAGCCAAGATACCGGACAGGGAGAGACCCAGTACTTC | CASSQDTGQGETQYF
few | TRBJ1-5 | TRBV2 | TRBD1 | TGTGCCAGCAGGGGCGGGACAGAGGGCGGCAATCAGCCCCAGCATTTT | CASRGGTEGGNQPQHF
. | TRBJ1-5 | TRBV7-9 | . | TGTGCCAGCAGCTTATCGCAGAATCAGCCCCAGCATTTT | CASSLSQNQPQHF
. | TRBJ2-7 | TRBV18 | TRBD1 | TGTGCCAGCTCACCACGCGGACAGGGGTCACACGAGCAGTACTTC | CASSPRGQGSHEQYF
. | TRBJ2-2 | TRBV19 | . | TGTGCCAGTAGGGAGGGGTTCGCGAACACCGGGGAGCTGTTTTTT | CASREGFANTGELFF
. | TRBJ2-1 | TRBV3-1/TRBV3-2 | . | TGTGCCAGCAGCCAAGACCCCCGGGAGCAGTTCTTC | CASSQDPREQFF
. | TRBJ1-1 | TRBV15 | TRBD1 | TGTGCCACCAGCAGGTCCTACTCCGGGACAGGGAGCAACACTGAAGCTTTCTTT | CATSRSYSGTGSNTEAFF
. | TRBJ2-5 | TRBV11-2 | . | TGTGCCAGCAGCCCCCTAGGGGGTGGAGAGACCCAGTACTTC | CASSPLGGGETQYF
. | TRBJ1-1 | TRBV3-1/TRBV3-2 | . | TGTGCCAGCAGCCAAGGGCGGACAGCCGGCGCTGAAGCTTTCTTT | CASSQGRTAGAEAFF
. | TRBJ2-3 | TRBV5-4 | TRBD1 | TGTGCCAGCAGCTCTAGGACAGGGAGCACAGATACGCAGTATTTT | CASSSRTGSTDTQYF
. | TRBJ2-1 | TRBV7-9 | TRBD2 | TGTGCCAGCAGCTCAGGACTAGCGGGGGACAATGAGCAGTTCTTC | CASSSGLAGDNEQFF
. | TRBJ2-5 | TRBV7-2 | . | TGTGCCAGCTCAATGAATAGGGGAGAGACCCAGTACTTC | CASSMNRGETQYF
. | TRBJ1-1 | TRBV7-2 | TRBD1 | TGTGCCAGCAGCTTAGTATCAGGGGGCACTGAAGCTTTCTTT | CASSLVSGGTEAFF
. | TRBJ2-7 | TRBV7-2 | TRBD1 | TGTGCCAGCAGCCAAGACAGGGGGGCTTTTGAGCAGTACTTC | CASSQDRGAFEQYF